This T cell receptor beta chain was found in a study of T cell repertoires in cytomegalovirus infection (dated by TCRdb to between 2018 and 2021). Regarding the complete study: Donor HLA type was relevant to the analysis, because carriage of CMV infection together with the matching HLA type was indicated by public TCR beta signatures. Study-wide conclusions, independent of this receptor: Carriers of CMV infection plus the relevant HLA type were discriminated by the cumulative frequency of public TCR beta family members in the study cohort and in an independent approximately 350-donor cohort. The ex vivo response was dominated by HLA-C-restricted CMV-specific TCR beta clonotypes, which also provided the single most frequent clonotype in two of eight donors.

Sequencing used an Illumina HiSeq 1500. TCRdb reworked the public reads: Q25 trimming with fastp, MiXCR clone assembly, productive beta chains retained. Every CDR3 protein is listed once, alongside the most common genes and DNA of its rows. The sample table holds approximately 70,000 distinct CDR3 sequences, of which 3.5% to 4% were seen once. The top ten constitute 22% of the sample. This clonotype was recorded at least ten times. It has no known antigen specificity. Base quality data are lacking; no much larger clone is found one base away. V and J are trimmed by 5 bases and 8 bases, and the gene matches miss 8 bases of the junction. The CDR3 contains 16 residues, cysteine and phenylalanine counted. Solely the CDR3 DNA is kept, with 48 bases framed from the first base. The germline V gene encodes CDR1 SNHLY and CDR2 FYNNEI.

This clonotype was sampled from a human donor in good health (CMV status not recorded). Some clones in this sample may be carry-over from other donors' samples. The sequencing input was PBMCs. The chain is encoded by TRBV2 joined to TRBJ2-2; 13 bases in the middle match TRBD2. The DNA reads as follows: TGTGCCAGCAGTCAGACTAGCGGGGGGCCGTGGGGGGAGCTGTTTTTT. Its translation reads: CASSQTSGGPWGELFF.